Listed below are T cell receptor beta chains from one sample, sequenced in a study of cytomegalovirus exposure and HLA in healthy donors. Here immunoSEQ multiplex PCR was the method, and the copy in TCRdb shows in-frame clones only, minus some. This sample has some 99,000 clones, with 69% found just once. The sequenced material came from PBMCs. The origin of the receptors is a woman in her sixties or seventies in good health and CMV-seropositive. The CDR3 runs from the conserved cysteine through the conserved F or W. D genes are given only for firm matches. Rows may omit the clone size; those that give it use once, few, many or a size class.

>TRBV6-4|-|TRBJ2-3|-
CASSDLGDTQYF
TGTGCCAGCAGTGACCTCGGGGATACGCAGTATTTT
>TRBV19|-|TRBJ2-2|-
CASTIQGGNTGELFF
TGTGCCAGTACCATCCAGGGTGGTAACACCGGGGAGCTGTTTTTT
>TRBV30|TRBD1|TRBJ2-1|-
CAWRGYRDSYNEQFF
TGTGCCTGGAGGGGGTACCGGGACAGCTACAATGAGCAGTTCTTC
>TRBV30|-|TRBJ1-2|once
CAWSETSRTGANYGYTF
TGTGCCTGGAGTGAAACCAGCAGGACGGGGGCTAACTATGGCTACACCTTC
>TRBV30|TRBD1|TRBJ2-3|-
CAWSTNPGQGTDTQYF
TGTGCCTGGAGTACGAATCCGGGACAGGGCACAGATACGCAGTATTTT
>TRBV5-1|-|TRBJ1-1|few
CASSEGGGLNTEAFF
TGCGCCAGCAGCGAGGGGGGGGGATTGAACACTGAAGCTTTCTTT
>TRBV29-1|TRBD1|TRBJ1-2|-
CSTRTGVGYGYTF
TGCAGCACCAGGACAGGGGTGGGCTATGGCTACACCTTC
>TRBV9|-|TRBJ2-7|-
CASSFRLQNEQYF
TGTGCCAGCAGCTTCCGACTTCAGAACGAGCAGTACTTC
>TRBV18|TRBD2|TRBJ2-3|-
CASSPPGLAATDTQYF
TGTGCCAGCTCACCACCAGGACTAGCGGCTACAGATACGCAGTATTTT
>TRBV28|-|TRBJ1-3|-
CASSSGILNTIYF
TGTGCCAGCAGTTCCGGGATACTAAACACCATATATTTT
>TRBV2|TRBD2|TRBJ2-5|-
CASSDWRGGQETQYF
TGTGCCAGCAGTGATTGGCGGGGGGGCCAAGAGACCCAGTACTTC
>TRBV7-2|TRBD1|TRBJ1-2|-
CASTNPTGGEKITF
TGTGCCAGCACCAATCCAACAGGGGGCGAAAAGATCACCTTC
>TRBV5-1|-|TRBJ1-3|-
CASSGGGAGNTIYF
TGCGCCAGCAGCGGTGGGGGGGCTGGAAACACCATATATTTT
>TRBV4-2|-|TRBJ1-5|once
CASSQSDSGFGPQHF
TGTGCCAGCAGCCAGAGCGACAGTGGATTTGGACCCCAGCATTTT